This TCR beta chain comes out of a study of graft-versus-host responses after intestinal transplantation. Across the study: All recipients were given anti-thymocyte globulin induction, and tacrolimus and steroids were then administered for roughly three years. General study points: GvH clone levels peaked in circulation, and this peak was associated with early post-transplant HvG declines.

On this clone itself: Its antigen is unidentified.

The table came from immunoSEQ multiplex PCR; TCRdb's copy has only in-frame clones and leaves some out. The sample includes roughly 40,000 clones, about 89% of them seen just once. V was cut by 4 bases and J by 3 bases, with 20 bases left in between. Germline V gene sequence: CDR1 SGDLS, CDR2 YYNGEE. The CDR3 loop spans 17 amino acids. This rearrangement joins TRBV9 to TRBJ2-4; D tentatively reads TRBD1 or TRBD2 (5 bases each). The source material was PBMCs, sampled around 320 days after intestinal transplant. The sequence was collected from a human patient who received an intestinal transplant, so some T cells may come from the graft donor. Written as DNA, the CDR3 is TGTGCCAGCAGCTCGCACCAATCCGGGGCCCTCAAAAACATTCAGTACTTC. It codes for CASSSHQSGALKNIQYF.